The 18 T cell receptor beta chains listed next were all sequenced from one sample in a study of naive and memory T cell subsets. Both TRBC1 and TRBC2 were covered by a beta constant-region primer of two equimolar oligonucleotides. A single record per CDR3 protein comes from TCRdb applying MiXCR to the UMI-ligation and nested PCR reads. Of 84,000 or so distinct CDR3 sequences in the sample, roughly 7.3% were seen once. Sequencing was done on a sample of central memory CD4+ T cells from blood. The receptors were sampled from a human donor in good health.

This clonotype has only a few counts. The chain employs TRBV3-1 and TRBJ2-7; no reliable D call. This CDR3 spans 13 amino acids. V was shortened by 3 bases and J by 0 bases, with 6 bases between the two germline ends. Germline values: CDR1 LGHDT, CDR2 YNNKEL (reference sequence). CDR3 amino acids: CASSQQSSYEQYF. The CDR3 DNA sequence: TGTGCCAGCAGCCAGCAGAGCTCCTACGAGCAGTACTTC.

There are a few counts of this clonotype. The genes are TRBV7-6 and TRBJ2-7; 7 bases line up with TRBD1. V was clipped by 0 bases and J by 2 bases; unmatched bases: 10. The CDR3 consists of 17 residues. The germline V gene encodes CDR1 SGHVS and CDR2 FNYEAQ. As DNA, the CDR3 is TGTGCCAGCAGCTTAGCCATTGGTCAGGGGGAGACCTACGAGCAGTACTTC. Encoded protein: CASSLAIGQGETYEQYF.

This clonotype was detected ten times or more. The chain employs TRBV4-2 and TRBJ1-1; TRBD1 agrees at 11 bases. CDR3 length: 16 amino acids. Trimming cost V 4 bases and J 5 bases; bases outside gene matches: 9. From germline, CDR1 is LGHNA and CDR2 YNFKEQ. CDR3 residues: CASSRPSGQGATEAFF. For the CDR3, the DNA is TGTGCCAGCAGCCGCCCTTCCGGACAGGGGGCAACTGAAGCTTTCTTT.

This clonotype was observed at least ten times. The CDR3 here is CASSPRVLSYNSPLHF. CDR3 DNA: TGTGCCAGCAGCCCTAGAGTCCTCTCCTATAATTCACCCCTCCACTTT. The chain is built from TRBV7-8 and TRBJ1-6; unclear D gene. Between the trimmed V and J ends, which lost 5 bases and 0 bases, there was a span of 11 bases. CDR3 length equals 16 residues. From germline, CDR1 is SGHVS and CDR2 FQNEAQ.

There are many counts of this clonotype. The CDR3 DNA follows: TGTGCCAGCAGCCAAGCGAACCCAATGAACACCGGGGAGCTGTTTTTT. This codes for CASSQANPMNTGELFF. V gene TRBV14 combines with J gene TRBJ2-2; D unresolved. The CDR3 extends over 16 amino acids. Between the trimmed V and J ends, which lost 1 base and 1 base, there was a span of 10 bases. CDR1 is SGHDN, CDR2 FVKESK, per germline.

This clonotype has just a few counts. The chain carries TRBV7-9 and TRBJ2-1; TRBD2 matches at 10 bases. V dropped 6 bases and J dropped 0; count of bases not matched to a gene: 11. There are 18 residues in the CDR3. CDR1 SEHNR and CDR2 FQNEAQ come from the germline V gene (reference sequence). CDR3 DNA sequence: TGTGCCAGCAGTTACCCTAGCGGGGGCCCGAGCTCCTACAATGAGCAGTTCTTC. It yields the protein CASSYPSGGPSSYNEQFF.

The CDR3 nucleotides are TGTGCCAGTAGTATAGGAACAGGGAGAGCCATGAACACTGAAGCTTTCTTT. Encoded protein: CASSIGTGRAMNTEAFF. This rearrangement joins TRBV19 to TRBJ1-1, with D perhaps TRBD1 (6 bases). Germline V gene data show CDR1 as LNHDA and CDR2 as SQIVND (reference sequence). The CDR3 spans 17 residues. With 1 base removed from V and 0 bases from J, the gap between germline ends came to 15 bases.

This clonotype came up a few times. J is TRBJ2-5 and V is TRBV29-1, with D perhaps TRBD1 or TRBD2 (5 bases each). Trimming took 7 bases from V and 5 from J, leaving 23 bases between them. CDR1 and CDR2 from the germline V gene are SQVTM and ANQGSEA. The CDR3 is 15 amino acids. The CDR3: CSETKVVRGWETQYF. The CDR3 nucleotides are TGCAGCGAGACAAAGGTGGTGAGGGGTTGGGAGACCCAGTACTTC. Drawing the rest from reference TRBV29-1 and TRBJ2-5, the complete variable domain is SAVISQKPSRDICQRGTSLTIQCQVDSQVTMMFWYRQQPGQSLTLIATANQGSEATYESGFVIDKFPISRPNLTFSTLTVSNMSPEDSSIYLCSETKVVRGWETQYFGPGTRLLVL.

The chain uses TRBV2 and TRBJ1-5; tentatively, D is TRBD1 (6 bases). This CDR3 comprises 17 residues. Trimming took 3 bases from V and 2 from J, leaving 17 bases between them. The V gene's germline CDR1 is SNHLY and CDR2 FYNNEI. The CDR3 reads CASSDDGQKLRNQPQHF. For the CDR3, the DNA is TGTGCCAGCAGTGACGATGGACAGAAACTTCGCAATCAGCCCCAGCATTTT.

This clonotype was counted a few times. The chain joins TRBV6-2 or TRBV6-3 to TRBJ1-5; D is perhaps TRBD1 (5 bases). CDR3 length equals 16 residues. CDR1 and CDR2 from the germline V gene are MNHEY and SVGEGT. V was trimmed by 2 bases and J by 4 bases, leaving 15 bases between them. CDR3 region: CASSYGTGLRNQPQHF. The CDR3 bases are TGTGCCAGCAGTTACGGGACGGGGCTCAGGAATCAGCCCCAGCATTTT.

This clonotype has at least ten counts. V gene TRBV15 combines with J gene TRBJ1-1; D is undetermined. The CDR3 loop spans 13 amino acids. Germline assignment: CDR1 LNHNV and CDR2 YYDKDF (reference sequence). The V and J ends lost 4 bases and 0 bases respectively, with 6 bases between them. CDR3 nucleotide sequence: TGTGCCACCAGCACCCATATGAACACTGAAGCTTTCTTT. This sequence encodes CATSTHMNTEAFF.

There are many counts of this clonotype. The V gene is TRBV7-2, the J gene TRBJ2-7, with D tentatively TRBD2 (6 bases). The CDR3 runs to 12 residues. The ends were cut back, 5 bases at V and 7 bases at J, with 12 bases in the middle. Germline CDR1 and CDR2: SGHTA and FQGNSA. The CDR3 region has the DNA TGTGCCAGCAGCCGCCCCGGAGGGGAGCAGTACTTC. This codes for CASSRPGGEQYF.

This clonotype was found many times. The chain joins TRBV30 to TRBJ1-4; D is undetermined. CDR1 GTSNPN and CDR2 SVGIG come from the germline V gene (reference sequence). The CDR3 loop spans 12 amino acids. Trimming took 3 bases from V and 8 from J, leaving 10 bases between them. The CDR3 sequence is CAWSRLREKLFF. The CDR3 nucleotides read TGTGCCTGGAGCAGGCTGAGGGAAAAACTGTTTTTT.

This clonotype was seen ten or more times. This chain links TRBV4-2 with TRBJ2-2; D may be TRBD1 (6 bases). Trimming took off 0 bases at V and 4 bases at J, with 12 bases between the two ends. Germline CDR1 LGHNA, CDR2 YNFKEQ. This CDR3 is 16 amino acids long. CDR3 in amino acids: CASSQDFRGGTGELFF. DNA for the CDR3: TGTGCCAGCAGCCAAGATTTCAGGGGCGGCACCGGGGAGCTGTTTTTT.

The chain joins TRBV7-2 to TRBJ2-3, with D possibly being TRBD2 (5 bases). Trimming stripped 0 bases from V and 8 bases from J, with 6 bases between. Per the germline V gene, CDR1 is SGHTA and CDR2 is FQGNSA. This CDR3 is 12 amino acids long. CDR3 bases: TGTGCCAGCAGCTTAGCTGAGGGTACGCAGTATTTT. It yields the protein CASSLAEGTQYF.

The chain joins TRBV4-2 to TRBJ2-1, with 8 bases that match TRBD2. The CDR3 extends over 15 amino acids. V lost 2 bases and J lost 7; bases outside the gene matches: 7. From germline, CDR1 is LGHNA and CDR2 YNFKEQ. The CDR3 spells CASSQKAGAGNEQFF. CDR3 in DNA: TGTGCCAGCAGCCAAAAAGCGGGAGCCGGGAATGAGCAGTTCTTC.

The V gene is TRBV6-1, the J gene TRBJ2-7, with TRBD1 matching 12 bases. Germline V gives CDR1 MNHNS, CDR2 SASEGT. The CDR3 has 15 residues. V gave up 4 bases and J gave up 7 bases; unmatched junction bases: 8. The chain's CDR3 is CASSGLGQGAGEQYF. The CDR3 DNA is TGTGCCAGCAGTGGGCTGGGACAGGGGGCGGGTGAGCAGTACTTC.

This rearrangement joins TRBV12-3 or TRBV12-4 to TRBJ2-1; D may correspond to TRBD1 or TRBD2 (5 bases each). V lost 10 bases, J lost 1 base, and 14 bases lay in between. This CDR3 has 14 residues. CDR3 in DNA: TGTGCCACCCTGGGCAGGGAGTCCTACAATGAGCAGTTCTTC. Residues: CATLGRESYNEQFF.